This is a list of T cell receptor beta chains from one sample in a study of early T cells in non-severe SARS-CoV-2 infection. One entry per CDR3 protein, called by TCRdb with MiXCR from the 5' RACE reads. The sample consists of about 56,000 distinct CDR3 sequences, roughly a tenth of them appearing once. The sequenced sample consisted of whole blood. All receptors derive from an adult who was a healthcare worker with PCR-confirmed SARS-CoV-2 infection or an uninfected control (not recorded which). Both conserved end residues are part of each CDR3. D genes are given only for firm matches. A row's size may be missing; if present it is once, few, many or a size class.

D: TRBD2; J: TRBJ2-1; size: many; V: TRBV7-8; CDR3: CASSPGTTRDEQFF; DNA: TGTGCCAGCAGCCCAGGGACTACGAGAGATGAGCAGTTCTTC
D: TRBD1; J: TRBJ2-6; size: many; V: TRBV7-9; CDR3: CASSLGTGRSGANVLTF; DNA: TGTGCCAGCAGCTTAGGGACAGGGCGCTCTGGGGCCAACGTCCTGACTTTC
D: .; J: TRBJ1-1; size: few; V: TRBV12-3/TRBV12-4; CDR3: CASSLGQRSEAFF; DNA: TGTGCCAGCAGTTTAGGCCAGAGGTCGGAAGCTTTCTTT
D: .; J: TRBJ2-3; size: .; V: TRBV5-1; CDR3: CASSLPKPTDTQYF; DNA: TGCGCCAGCAGCTTGCCTAAGCCCACAGATACGCAGTATTTT
D: .; J: TRBJ2-5; size: many; V: TRBV6-2/TRBV6-3; CDR3: CASGNGILLTQYF; DNA: TGTGCCAGCGGCAACGGCATACTATTGACCCAGTACTTC
D: .; J: TRBJ1-3; size: .; V: TRBV5-1; CDR3: CASSEGSGNTIYF; DNA: TGCGCCAGCAGTGAGGGCTCTGGAAACACCATATATTTT
D: TRBD2; J: TRBJ2-5; size: many; V: TRBV29-1; CDR3: CSVEDTSGEETQYF; DNA: TGCAGCGTTGAAGATACTAGCGGAGAAGAGACCCAGTACTTC
D: TRBD1; J: TRBJ2-5; size: .; V: TRBV4-3; CDR3: CASSQIQGAGGETQYF; DNA: TGCGCCAGCAGCCAAATACAGGGGGCGGGTGGAGAGACCCAGTACTTC
D: TRBD2; J: TRBJ2-5; size: .; V: TRBV27; CDR3: CASSLSGVAGETQYF; DNA: TGTGCCAGCAGTTTATCGGGAGTAGCGGGGGAGACCCAGTACTTC
D: .; J: TRBJ1-5; size: .; V: TRBV28; CDR3: CASSLSQPQHF; DNA: TGTGCCAGCAGTTTATCTCAGCCCCAGCATTTT
D: .; J: TRBJ1-1; size: many; V: TRBV12-3/TRBV12-4; CDR3: CASSFSGLNTEAFF; DNA: TGTGCCAGCAGTTTTTCAGGGTTGAACACTGAAGCTTTCTTT
D: .; J: TRBJ2-7; size: .; V: TRBV10-1; CDR3: CASSQARSGEQYF; DNA: TGCGCCAGCTCCCAGGCGAGGTCGGGCGAGCAGTACTTC
D: .; J: TRBJ2-2; size: many; V: TRBV28; CDR3: CASTTIGSNTGELFF; DNA: TGTGCCAGCACCACCATAGGGTCGAACACCGGGGAGCTGTTTTTT
D: .; J: TRBJ2-1; size: many; V: TRBV5-1; CDR3: CASSLDSGSSYNEQFF; DNA: TGCGCCAGCAGCTTGGACAGCGGAAGCTCCTACAATGAGCAGTTCTTC
D: .; J: TRBJ2-5; size: few; V: TRBV5-1; CDR3: CASSFEWLGETQYF; DNA: TGCGCCAGCAGCTTCGAGTGGCTAGGGGAGACCCAGTACTTC
D: TRBD2; J: TRBJ2-1; size: many; V: TRBV7-3; CDR3: CASSLRLAGEDEQFF; DNA: TGTGCCAGCAGCTTACGGCTAGCGGGAGAGGATGAGCAGTTCTTC
D: .; J: TRBJ2-7; size: few; V: TRBV10-3; CDR3: CAIGSRDGVYSYEQYF; DNA: TGTGCCATCGGATCCAGGGACGGGGTATACTCCTACGAGCAGTACTTC
D: .; J: TRBJ2-2; size: few; V: TRBV5-4; CDR3: CASSLEAGFPGELFF; DNA: TGTGCCAGCAGCTTGGAGGCGGGGTTCCCCGGGGAGCTGTTTTTT
D: .; J: TRBJ2-5; size: many; V: TRBV12-3/TRBV12-4; CDR3: CASSLMGPQYF; DNA: TGTGCCAGCAGTTTGATGGGACCCCAGTACTTC
D: TRBD2; J: TRBJ2-2; size: few; V: TRBV5-5; CDR3: CASSLVAGVATGELFF; DNA: TGTGCCAGCAGCTTGGTTGCGGGAGTTGCCACCGGGGAGCTGTTTTTT
D: .; J: TRBJ2-5; size: .; V: TRBV6-5; CDR3: CASSPVVDETQYF; DNA: TGTGCCAGCAGTCCCGTTGTGGATGAGACCCAGTACTTC
D: .; J: TRBJ2-1; size: few; V: TRBV5-4; CDR3: CASSAYRVGAGNEQFF; DNA: TGTGCCAGCAGCGCATACAGGGTTGGTGCTGGCAATGAGCAGTTCTTC
D: TRBD1; J: TRBJ1-2; size: .; V: TRBV6-6; CDR3: CASLQQQGIYGYTF; DNA: TGTGCCAGCCTGCAACAACAGGGGATCTATGGCTACACCTTC
D: .; J: TRBJ2-5; size: many; V: TRBV20-1; CDR3: CSANQETQYF; DNA: TGCAGTGCGAACCAAGAGACCCAGTACTTC
D: TRBD2; J: TRBJ2-3; size: many; V: TRBV7-6; CDR3: CASSSGLASGTDTQYF; DNA: TGTGCCAGCAGCTCGGGACTAGCGAGTGGAACAGATACGCAGTATTTT
D: TRBD1; J: TRBJ2-1; size: many; V: TRBV7-8; CDR3: CASSVRIGTGVNEQFF; DNA: TGTGCCAGCAGCGTTCGGATCGGGACAGGGGTCAATGAGCAGTTCTTC
D: .; J: TRBJ2-5; size: .; V: TRBV29-1; CDR3: CSGGTSRQTQYF; DNA: TGCAGCGGGGGGACAAGCAGGCAGACCCAGTACTTC
D: .; J: TRBJ1-2; size: .; V: TRBV29-1; CDR3: CSVEPGPLGDYTF; DNA: TGCAGCGTTGAGCCGGGGCCACTTGGTGACTACACCTTC
D: .; J: TRBJ2-7; size: .; V: TRBV29-1; CDR3: CSVEGGLGYEQYF; DNA: TGCAGCGTTGAAGGTGGACTCGGCTACGAGCAGTACTTC
D: .; J: TRBJ1-5; size: medium-sized; V: TRBV19; CDR3: CASDTRDSNQPQHF; DNA: TGTGCCAGTGATACCAGGGATAGCAATCAGCCCCAGCATTTT
D: TRBD2; J: TRBJ2-5; size: many; V: TRBV2; CDR3: CASRSGTRQETQYF; DNA: TGTGCCAGCAGGTCCGGGACTAGACAAGAGACCCAGTACTTC
D: TRBD2; J: TRBJ2-1; size: few; V: TRBV11-2; CDR3: CASSQMGGLTYPVF; DNA: TGTGCCAGCAGCCAGATGGGGGGGTTGACCTATCCCGTCTTC
D: TRBD1; J: TRBJ1-2; size: .; V: TRBV7-9; CDR3: CASSSQGGMNYGYTF; DNA: TGTGCCAGCAGTTCACAAGGGGGCATGAACTATGGCTACACCTTC
D: .; J: TRBJ1-5; size: .; V: TRBV2; CDR3: CASSFINQPQHF; DNA: TGTGCCAGCAGTTTCATAAATCAGCCCCAGCATTTT
D: TRBD2; J: TRBJ2-2; size: many; V: TRBV5-5; CDR3: CASTRTSGSGELFF; DNA: TGTGCCAGCACCCGGACTAGCGGGTCCGGGGAGCTGTTTTTT
D: .; J: TRBJ2-7; size: many; V: TRBV2; CDR3: CASSILRSYEQYF; DNA: TGTGCCAGCAGTATCTTGCGGTCCTACGAGCAGTACTTC
D: .; J: TRBJ1-1; size: many; V: TRBV7-8; CDR3: CASSLKVGTEAFF; DNA: TGTGCCAGCAGCTTAAAGGTGGGGACTGAAGCTTTCTTT
D: TRBD1; J: TRBJ1-4; size: many; V: TRBV29-1; CDR3: CSVIRTGGEKLFF; DNA: TGCAGCGTAATCAGGACAGGGGGTGAAAAACTGTTTTTT
D: TRBD1; J: TRBJ2-7; size: few; V: TRBV27; CDR3: CASSLIGQERYEQYF; DNA: TGTGCCAGCAGTCTCATAGGACAGGAAAGGTACGAGCAGTACTTC
D: .; J: TRBJ2-7; size: many; V: TRBV3-1; CDR3: CASSQVPSVLYEQYF; DNA: TGTGCCAGCAGCCAAGTACCTAGCGTCCTCTACGAGCAGTACTTC
D: .; J: TRBJ2-5; size: many; V: TRBV10-2; CDR3: CASRSAGVETQYF; DNA: TGCGCCAGCAGGTCGGCAGGAGTAGAGACCCAGTACTTC
D: .; J: TRBJ2-7; size: .; V: TRBV20-1; CDR3: CSASFDSYEQYF; DNA: TGCAGTGCTAGTTTTGACTCCTACGAGCAGTACTTC
D: TRBD2; J: TRBJ2-1; size: many; V: TRBV5-1; CDR3: CASSLVVAGVEDEQFF; DNA: TGCGCCAGCAGCTTGGTGGTCGCGGGAGTGGAAGATGAGCAGTTCTTC
D: TRBD1; J: TRBJ1-6; size: few; V: TRBV5-1; CDR3: CASTTQGESPLHF; DNA: TGCGCCAGCACCACCCAGGGGGAGTCACCCCTCCACTTT